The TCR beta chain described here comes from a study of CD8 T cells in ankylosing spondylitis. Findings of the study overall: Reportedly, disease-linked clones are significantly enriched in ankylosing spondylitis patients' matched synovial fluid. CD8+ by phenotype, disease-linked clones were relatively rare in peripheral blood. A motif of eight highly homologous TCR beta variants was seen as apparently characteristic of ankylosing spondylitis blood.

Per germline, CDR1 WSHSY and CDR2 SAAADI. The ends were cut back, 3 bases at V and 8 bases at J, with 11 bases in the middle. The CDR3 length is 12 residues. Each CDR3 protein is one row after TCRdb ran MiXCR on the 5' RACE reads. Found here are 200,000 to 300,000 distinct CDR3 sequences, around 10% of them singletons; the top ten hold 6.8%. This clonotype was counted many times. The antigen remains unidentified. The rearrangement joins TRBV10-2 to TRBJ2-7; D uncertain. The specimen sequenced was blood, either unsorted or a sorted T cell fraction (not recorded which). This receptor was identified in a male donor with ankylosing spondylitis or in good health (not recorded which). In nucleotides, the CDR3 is TGCGCCAGCAGTGAACACCTCCGGAAGCAGTACTTC. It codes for CASSEHLRKQYF.